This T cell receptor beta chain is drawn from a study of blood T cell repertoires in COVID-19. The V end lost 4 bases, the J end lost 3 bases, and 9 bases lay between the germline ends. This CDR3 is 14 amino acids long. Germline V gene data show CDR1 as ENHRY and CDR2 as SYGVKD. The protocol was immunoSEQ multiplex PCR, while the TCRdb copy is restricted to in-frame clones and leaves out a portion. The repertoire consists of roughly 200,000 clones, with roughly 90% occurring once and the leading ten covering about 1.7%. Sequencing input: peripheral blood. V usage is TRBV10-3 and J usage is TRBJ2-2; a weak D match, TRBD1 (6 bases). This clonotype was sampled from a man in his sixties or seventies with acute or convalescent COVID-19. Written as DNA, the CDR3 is TGTGCCATCAGTGGGGGGACACACACCGGGGAGCTGTTTTTT. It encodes CAISGGTHTGELFF.